The next 10 T cell receptor beta chains were all read from a single sample in a study of a mutant IDH1 vaccine in newly diagnosed glioma. The time point: week 35, safety follow-up. A 20-mer mutant IDH1 peptide at 300 ug was injected subcutaneously with topical imiquimod. Which antigens these TCRs recognize remains unknown. Sequenced by immunoSEQ multiplex PCR; TCRdb stores in-frame clones only, minus some. The sample lists 73,000 or so clones; about four fifths were seen once. The specimen was PBMCs, collected from a glioma patient whose treatment included an IDH1 peptide vaccine. Source of these receptors: a young man with glioma.

The rearrangement joins TRBV28 to TRBJ2-7; D not certain. The CDR3 has 13 amino acids. Germline CDR1 is MDHEN and CDR2 is SYDVKM. Trimming took off 6 bases at V and 0 bases at J, with 9 bases between the two ends. CDR3 DNA sequence: TGTGCCAGCAGATCGACAAGCTCCTACGAGCAGTACTTC. Encoded protein: CASRSTSSYEQYF.

This chain links TRBV7-9 with TRBJ2-2, with D perhaps given as TRBD1 or TRBD2 (5 bases each). CDR3 length: 15 amino acids. Germline assignment: CDR1 SEHNR and CDR2 FQNEAQ (reference sequence). Trimming pared 1 base from V and 6 bases from J, leaving 12 bases between. The chain's CDR3 is CASSLVGVFAGELFF. The CDR3 bases are TGTGCCAGCAGCTTAGTGGGGGTCTTCGCCGGGGAGCTGTTTTTT.

The V call is TRBV15, the J call TRBJ2-1; TRBD2 might be the D (5 bases). Germline CDR1 reads LNHNV; CDR2 reads YYDKDF (reference sequence). This CDR3 contains 12 residues. Trimming took off 5 bases at V and 4 bases at J, with 6 bases between the two ends. The CDR3 DNA follows: TGTGCCACCAGCCGGACTTACAATGAGCAGTTCTTC. Residues: CATSRTYNEQFF.

This chain links TRBV4-1 with TRBJ2-2; tentative D call: TRBD2 (6 bases). The V gene's germline CDR1 is MGHRA and CDR2 YSYEKL. The CDR3 runs 17 residues. The germline V and J ends were trimmed by 0 bases and 1 base, with 12 bases remaining between them. CDR3: CASSQDRLAVNTGELFF. CDR3 bases: TGCGCCAGCAGCCAAGATCGTTTAGCGGTGAACACCGGGGAGCTGTTTTTT.

This chain joins TRBV5-4 and TRBJ1-2; D is uncertain. This CDR3 region has 12 residues. Trimming cost V 3 bases and J 4 bases, with 7 bases left between them. From germline, CDR1 is SGHNT and CDR2 YYREEE (reference sequence). This CDR3 is CASSSGRYGYTF. The CDR3 DNA sequence: TGTGCCAGCAGCTCAGGACGCTATGGCTACACCTTC.

This clone is a singleton in its sample. CDR3 DNA: TGTGCCAGCAGCCCCGAGGGGACTAGCGGGAGAAAGAACACCGGGGAGCTGTTTTTT. Its protein is CASSPEGTSGRKNTGELFF. This chain links TRBV9 with TRBJ2-2; 14 bases agree with TRBD2. This CDR3 comprises 19 residues. Trimming removed 4 bases from V and 1 base from J; junction bases left unmatched: 9. CDR1 SGDLS and CDR2 YYNGEE come from the germline V gene.

This chain links TRBV9 with TRBJ1-1; possible D gene TRBD1, 6 bases. The CDR3 runs 14 residues. CDR1 is SGDLS, CDR2 YYNGEE, per germline. V was shortened by 4 bases and J by 6 bases, with 16 bases between the two germline ends. CDR3 sequence: CASSSRGGAAEAFF. CDR3 sequence (DNA): TGTGCCAGCAGCTCTCGAGGGGGGGCGGCTGAAGCTTTCTTT.

J is TRBJ2-1 and V is TRBV18; D not resolved. From germline, CDR1 is KGHSH and CDR2 LQKENI. This CDR3 comprises 14 residues. Between the trimmed V and J ends, which lost 3 bases and 1 base, there was a span of 7 bases. Here the CDR3 DNA reads TGTGCCAGCTCACCTAAGGGTTCCTACAATGAGCAGTTCTTC. It codes for CASSPKGSYNEQFF.

The chain recombines TRBV10-3 with TRBJ2-7; a possible D gene is TRBD1 (5 bases). CDR1 ENHRY and CDR2 SYGVKD come from the germline V gene. V was clipped by 4 bases and J by 0 bases, with 13 bases between them. The CDR3 sequence is 15 residues long. The CDR3 DNA follows: TGTGCCATCAGTGCAGCCCTCGACAGCTCCTACGAGCAGTACTTC. This sequence encodes CAISAALDSSYEQYF.

The chain combines TRBV27 with TRBJ1-2, with D perhaps matching TRBD1 (6 bases). V was shortened by 3 bases and J by 8 bases, with 13 bases between the two germline ends. The CDR3 is 13 amino acids. CDR1 and CDR2 (germline): MNHEY, SMNVEV (reference sequence). This CDR3 is CASSLWGAGGYTF. The CDR3 coding sequence is TGTGCCAGCAGTTTGTGGGGGGCCGGCGGCTACACCTTC.